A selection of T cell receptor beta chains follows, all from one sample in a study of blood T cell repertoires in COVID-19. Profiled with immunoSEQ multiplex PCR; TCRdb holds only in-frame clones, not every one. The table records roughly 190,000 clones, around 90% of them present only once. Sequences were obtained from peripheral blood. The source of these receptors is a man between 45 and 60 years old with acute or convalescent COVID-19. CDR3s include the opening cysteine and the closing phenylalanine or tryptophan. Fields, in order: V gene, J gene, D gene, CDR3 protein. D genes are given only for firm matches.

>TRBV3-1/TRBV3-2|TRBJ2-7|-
CASSRLDREQYF
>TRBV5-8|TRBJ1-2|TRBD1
CASSLGSGGTYGYTF
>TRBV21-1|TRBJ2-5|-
CASRIGLATKETQYF
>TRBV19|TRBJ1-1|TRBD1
CASSFRTGSMSTEAFF
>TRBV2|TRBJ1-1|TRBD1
CATGTGSLIEAFF
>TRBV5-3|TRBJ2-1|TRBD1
CARRGDRGRLNEQFF
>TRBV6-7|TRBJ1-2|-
CASSYSKAQGTTSGDGYTF
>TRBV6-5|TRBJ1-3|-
CASRTTGQSGNTIYF
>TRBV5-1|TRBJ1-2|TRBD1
CASSSGQGAWGYTF
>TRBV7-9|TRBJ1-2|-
CASSPGSNYGYTF
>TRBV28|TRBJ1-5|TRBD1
CASSLLDREGQPQHF
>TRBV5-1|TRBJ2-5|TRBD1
CASSSGQGQETQYF
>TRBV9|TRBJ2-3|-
CASSVEGEGLTDTQYF
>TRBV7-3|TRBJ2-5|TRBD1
CASSPGDRQETQYF
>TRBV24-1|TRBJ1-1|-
CATSDPRVGAEAFF
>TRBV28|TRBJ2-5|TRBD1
CASSVIRDSNMGRRMKETQYF
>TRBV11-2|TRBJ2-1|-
CASSLDNGGYNEQFF
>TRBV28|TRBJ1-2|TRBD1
CASSESPGQSNYGYTF
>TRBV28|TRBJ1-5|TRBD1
CATGDRGDYSNQPQHF
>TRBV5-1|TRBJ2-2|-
CASSLVGTGELFF
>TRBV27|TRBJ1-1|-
CASSPTAGILAFF
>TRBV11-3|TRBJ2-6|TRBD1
CASSLVGTGDPSGANVLTF
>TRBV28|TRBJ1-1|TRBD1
CATRGAGPGPTEAFF
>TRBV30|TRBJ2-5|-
CAWSVGRHETQYF
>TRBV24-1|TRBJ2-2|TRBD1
CATSEGGQGVRGELFF
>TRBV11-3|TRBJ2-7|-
CASSLQGYEQYF
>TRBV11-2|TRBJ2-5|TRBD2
CASSPHPFGGIFQETQYF
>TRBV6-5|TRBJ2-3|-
CASSTFGADTQYF